The 10 T cell receptor beta chains below come from one sample, sequenced in a study of T cell responses to AZD1222 COVID-19 vaccine (dated by TCRdb to the early 2020s). Taken with the paper, the label for time point translates to: about 28 days (+/-7) after the second vaccine dose. Libraries came from the immunoSEQ multiplex PCR assay. What TCRdb holds here is the immuneACCESS table cut down to in-frame rearrangements. Part of the clones is not present; checked against another copy, under half of the missing clones reflect an unresolved V gene, and the others are unexplained. Present in this sample are around 130,000 clones, roughly 90% of which were seen just once. The ten biggest clones cover approximately 1.2% of the sample. The sample here was peripheral blood, taken 28 days after the second AZD1222 dose. The receptors shown here come from an adult who received the AZD1222 COVID-19 vaccine.

V is TRBV4-3 and J is TRBJ1-3; D unclear. V lost 0 bases and J 2 bases, leaving 8 bases between the germline ends. Germline lookup yields CDR1 LGHNA and CDR2 YSLEER. This CDR3 contains 15 residues. As DNA, the CDR3 is TGCGCCAGCAGCCAAGATTTCGGGGCTGGAAACACCATATATTTT. Its translation: CASSQDFGAGNTIYF.

This chain links TRBV12-5 with TRBJ2-7; perhaps TRBD1 as D (6 bases). This CDR3 region has 13 residues. V was clipped by 4 bases and J by 5 bases, with 12 bases between them. CDR1 and CDR2 from the germline V gene are LGHNT and FRNRAP. CDR3 amino acids: CASGYRAANEQYF. CDR3 in DNA: TGTGCTAGTGGTTACAGGGCGGCAAACGAGCAGTACTTC. Based on the CDR3 plus reference TRBV12-5 and TRBJ2-7, the full variable domain is DARVTQTPRHKVTEMGQEVTMRCQPILGHNTVFWYRQTMMQGLELLAYFRNRAPLDDSGMPKDRFSAEMPDATLATLKIQPSEPRDSAVYFCASGYRAANEQYFGPGTRLTVT.

The chain recombines TRBV9 with TRBJ2-7, with 10 bases fitting TRBD2. Germline loops: CDR1 SGDLS, CDR2 YYNGEE. There are 16 residues in the CDR3. V shed 1 base and J 3 bases; nucleotides not matched to a gene: 7. CDR3 DNA sequence: TGTGCCAGCAGCGTAAGTAGTAGCGGGGGGTACTACGAGCAGTACTTC. It is translated as CASSVSSSGGYYEQYF.

This clone was observed a single time. This chain connects TRBV30 to TRBJ2-7, with D perhaps given as TRBD1 or TRBD2 (5 bases each). Germline V gene data show CDR1 as GTSNPN and CDR2 as SVGIG (reference sequence). With 5 bases removed from V and 0 bases from J, the gap between germline ends came to 11 bases. The CDR3 runs to 13 residues. The CDR3 nucleotides read TGTGCCTGGGCTCGGGACGCCTCCTACGAGCAGTACTTC. This sequence encodes CAWARDASYEQYF.

V usage is TRBV5-6 and J usage is TRBJ2-3; a possible D gene is TRBD2 (6 bases). The ends were cut back, 3 bases at V and 1 base at J, with 15 bases in the middle. Germline CDR1 SGHDT, CDR2 YYEEEE. The CDR3 covers 16 residues. The CDR3 spells CASSSWRARGTDTQYF. CDR3 bases: TGTGCCAGCAGCTCCTGGAGGGCCCGAGGCACAGATACGCAGTATTTT.

The chain combines TRBV19 with TRBJ2-5; D is unresolved. The V end lost 1 base, the J end lost 2 bases, and 8 bases lay between the germline ends. CDR1 LNHDA and CDR2 SQIVND come from the germline V gene (reference sequence). The CDR3 is 14 amino acids. The chain's CDR3 is CASSIGEGQETQYF. The CDR3, as DNA: TGTGCCAGTAGTATAGGGGAAGGGCAAGAGACCCAGTACTTC.

The chain couples TRBV19 to TRBJ2-7; 9 bases are a match to TRBD1. There are 11 residues in the CDR3. J was trimmed by 11 bases and V by 5 bases; bases with no gene match: 4. Germline loops: CDR1 LNHDA, CDR2 SQIVND (reference sequence). The CDR3, as DNA: TGTGCCAGTAGTCCCGGGACAGGGAAGTACTTC. Translated: CASSPGTGKYF.

This chain joins TRBV7-2 and TRBJ2-7; 8 bases map to TRBD1. With 2 bases clipped from V and 5 bases from J, the junction kept 5 bases outside the gene matches. Germline V gene lookup returns CDR1 SGHTA and CDR2 FQGNSA. This CDR3 contains 14 residues. CDR3 bases: TGTGCCAGCAGCTTATGGCAGGGGGCGAACGAGCAGTACTTC. Residues: CASSLWQGANEQYF.

The V and J genes are TRBV12-3 or TRBV12-4 and TRBJ2-1; D is possibly TRBD2 (5 bases). The CDR3 runs to 11 residues. V was shortened by 7 bases and J by 8 bases, with 9 bases between the two germline ends. The CDR3 region has the DNA TGTGCCAGCACCCGGGGTGATGAGCAGTTCTTC. Translated, it gives CASTRGDEQFF.

The J gene is TRBJ1-5, the V gene TRBV7-6; perhaps TRBD1 as D (5 bases). CDR1 SGHVS and CDR2 FNYEAQ come from the germline V gene. Trimming cost V 3 bases and J 4 bases, with 10 bases left between them. The length of the CDR3 is 14 residues. This CDR3 reads CASSLGGGNQPQHF. The CDR3 DNA reads as TGTGCCAGCAGCTTGGGGGGAGGAAATCAGCCCCAGCATTTT.